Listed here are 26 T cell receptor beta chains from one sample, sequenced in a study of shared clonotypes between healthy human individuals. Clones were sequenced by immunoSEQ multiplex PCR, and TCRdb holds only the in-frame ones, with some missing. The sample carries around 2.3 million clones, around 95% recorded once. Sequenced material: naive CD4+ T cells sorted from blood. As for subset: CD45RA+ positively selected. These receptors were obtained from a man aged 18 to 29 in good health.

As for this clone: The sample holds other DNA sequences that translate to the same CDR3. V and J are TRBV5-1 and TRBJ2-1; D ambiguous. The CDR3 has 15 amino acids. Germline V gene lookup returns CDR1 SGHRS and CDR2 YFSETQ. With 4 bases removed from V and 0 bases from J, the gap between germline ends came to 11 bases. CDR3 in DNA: TGCGCCAGCAGCCCGGACGGAAGCTCCTACAATGAGCAGTTCTTC. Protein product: CASSPDGSSYNEQFF.

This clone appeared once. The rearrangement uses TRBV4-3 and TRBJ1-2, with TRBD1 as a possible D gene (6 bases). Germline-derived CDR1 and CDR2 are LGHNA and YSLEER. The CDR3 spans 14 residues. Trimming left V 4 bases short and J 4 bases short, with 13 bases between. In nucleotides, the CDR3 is TGCGCCAGCAGCCTGGAGGACAGATCCTATGGCTACACCTTC. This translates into CASSLEDRSYGYTF.

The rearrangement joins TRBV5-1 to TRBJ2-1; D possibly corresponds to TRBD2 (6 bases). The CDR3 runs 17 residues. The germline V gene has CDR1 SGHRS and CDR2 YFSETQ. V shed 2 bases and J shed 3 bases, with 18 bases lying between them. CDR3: CASSLRLPSVSYNEQFF. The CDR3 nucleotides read TGCGCCAGCAGCTTACGACTTCCTAGCGTTAGCTACAATGAGCAGTTCTTC.

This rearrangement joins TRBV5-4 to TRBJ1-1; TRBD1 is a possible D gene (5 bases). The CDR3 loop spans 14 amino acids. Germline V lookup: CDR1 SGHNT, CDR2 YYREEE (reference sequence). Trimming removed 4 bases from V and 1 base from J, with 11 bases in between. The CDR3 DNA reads TGTGCCAGCAGCCCGACAGCTTCGAACACTGAAGCTTTCTTT. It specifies CASSPTASNTEAFF.

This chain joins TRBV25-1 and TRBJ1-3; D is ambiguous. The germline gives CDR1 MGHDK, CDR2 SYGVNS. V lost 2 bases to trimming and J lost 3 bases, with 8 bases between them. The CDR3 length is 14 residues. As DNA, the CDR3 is TGTGCCAGCAGTGAAACAAGTCTTGGAAACACCATATATTTT. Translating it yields CASSETSLGNTIYF.

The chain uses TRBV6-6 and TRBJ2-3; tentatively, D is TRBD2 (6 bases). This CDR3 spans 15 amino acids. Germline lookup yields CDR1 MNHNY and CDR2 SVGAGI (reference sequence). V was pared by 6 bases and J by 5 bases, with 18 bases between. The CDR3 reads CASSEEGVSLDTQYF. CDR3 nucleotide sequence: TGTGCCAGCAGCGAGGAGGGCGTCTCCTTAGATACGCAGTATTTT.

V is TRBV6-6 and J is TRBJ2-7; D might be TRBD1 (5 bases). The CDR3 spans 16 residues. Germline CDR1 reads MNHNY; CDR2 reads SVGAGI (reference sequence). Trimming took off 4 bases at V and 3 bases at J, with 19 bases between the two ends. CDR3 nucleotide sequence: TGTGCCAGCAGTTCCACCCAGAAGGGGATAGACTACGAGCAGTACTTC. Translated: CASSSTQKGIDYEQYF.

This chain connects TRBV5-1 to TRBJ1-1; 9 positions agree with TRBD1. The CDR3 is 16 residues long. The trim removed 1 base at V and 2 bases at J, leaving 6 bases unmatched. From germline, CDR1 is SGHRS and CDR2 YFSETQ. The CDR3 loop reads CASSLWTGDFNTEAFF. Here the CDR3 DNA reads TGCGCCAGCAGCTTGTGGACAGGGGATTTTAACACTGAAGCTTTCTTT.

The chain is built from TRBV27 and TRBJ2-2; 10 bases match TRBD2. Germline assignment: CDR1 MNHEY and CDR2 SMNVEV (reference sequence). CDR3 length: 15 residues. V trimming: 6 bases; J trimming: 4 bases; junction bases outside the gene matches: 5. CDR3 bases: TGTGCCAGCAGAATAGCGGGGGGCCTCACCGGGGAGCTGTTTTTT. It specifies CASRIAGGLTGELFF.

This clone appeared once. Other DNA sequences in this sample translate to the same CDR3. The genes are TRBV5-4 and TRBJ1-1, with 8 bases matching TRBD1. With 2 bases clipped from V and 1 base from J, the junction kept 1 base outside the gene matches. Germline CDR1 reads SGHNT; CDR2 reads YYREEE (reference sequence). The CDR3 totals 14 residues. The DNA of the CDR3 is TGTGCCAGCAGCTTACAGGGGGGGAACACTGAAGCTTTCTTT. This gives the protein CASSLQGGNTEAFF.

In DNA, the CDR3 is TGTGCCAGCAGTCAGTTTGGGCAGGGGGCTTTTGGCTACACCTTC. Translating gives CASSQFGQGAFGYTF. V is TRBV2 and J is TRBJ1-2, with 8 bases that match TRBD1. Germline CDR1 and CDR2: SNHLY and FYNNEI. J was trimmed by 7 bases and V by 5 bases; bases with no gene match: 12. CDR3 length: 15 amino acids.

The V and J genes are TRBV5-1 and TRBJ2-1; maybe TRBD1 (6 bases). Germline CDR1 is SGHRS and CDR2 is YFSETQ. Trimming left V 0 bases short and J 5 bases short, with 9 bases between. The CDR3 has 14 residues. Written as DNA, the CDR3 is TGCGCCAGCAGCTTGGTACAGGGTGACAATGAGCAGTTCTTC. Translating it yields CASSLVQGDNEQFF.

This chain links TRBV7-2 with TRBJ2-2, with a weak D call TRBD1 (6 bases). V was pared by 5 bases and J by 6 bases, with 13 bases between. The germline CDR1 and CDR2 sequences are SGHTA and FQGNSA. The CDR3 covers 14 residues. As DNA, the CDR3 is TGTGCCAGCAGCCCTACAGGGATGGCCGGGGAGCTGTTTTTT. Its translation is CASSPTGMAGELFF. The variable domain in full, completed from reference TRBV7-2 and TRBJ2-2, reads GAGVSQSPSNKVTEKGKDVELRCDPISGHTALYWYRQSLGQGLEFLIYFQGNSAPDKSGLPSDRFSAERTGGSVSTLTIQRTQQEDSAVYLCASSPTGMAGELFFGEGSRLTVL.

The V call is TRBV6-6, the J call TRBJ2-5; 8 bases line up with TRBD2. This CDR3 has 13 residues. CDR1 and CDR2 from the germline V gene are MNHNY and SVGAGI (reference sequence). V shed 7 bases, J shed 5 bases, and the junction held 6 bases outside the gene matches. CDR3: CASTRGAVETQYF. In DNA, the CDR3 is TGTGCCAGCACGCGGGGGGCCGTGGAGACCCAGTACTTC.

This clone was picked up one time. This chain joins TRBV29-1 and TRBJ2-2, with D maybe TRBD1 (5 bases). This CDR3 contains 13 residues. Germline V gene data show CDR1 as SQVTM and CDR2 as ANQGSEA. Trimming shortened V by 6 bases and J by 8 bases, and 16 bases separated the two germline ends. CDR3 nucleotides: TGCAGCGTCGCCTTAAGGGGTATGGGGGAGCTGTTTTTT. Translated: CSVALRGMGELFF.

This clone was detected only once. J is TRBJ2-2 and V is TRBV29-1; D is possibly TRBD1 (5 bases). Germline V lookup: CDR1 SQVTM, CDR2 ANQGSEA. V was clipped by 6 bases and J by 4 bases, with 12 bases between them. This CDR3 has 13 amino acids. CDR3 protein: CSVMGQITGELFF. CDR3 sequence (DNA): TGCAGCGTGATGGGGCAGATCACCGGGGAGCTGTTTTTT.

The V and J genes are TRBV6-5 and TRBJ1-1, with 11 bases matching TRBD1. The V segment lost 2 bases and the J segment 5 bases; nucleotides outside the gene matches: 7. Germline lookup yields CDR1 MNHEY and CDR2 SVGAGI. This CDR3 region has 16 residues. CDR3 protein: CASSYLGQGAQTEAFF. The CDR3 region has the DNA TGTGCCAGCAGTTACCTAGGACAGGGGGCGCAAACTGAAGCTTTCTTT.

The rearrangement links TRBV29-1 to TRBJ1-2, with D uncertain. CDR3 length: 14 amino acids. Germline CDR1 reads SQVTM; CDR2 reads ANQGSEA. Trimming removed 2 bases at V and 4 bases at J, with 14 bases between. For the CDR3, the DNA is TGCAGCGTTGAAAATTCACCCCTCAGCTATGGCTACACCTTC. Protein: CSVENSPLSYGYTF.

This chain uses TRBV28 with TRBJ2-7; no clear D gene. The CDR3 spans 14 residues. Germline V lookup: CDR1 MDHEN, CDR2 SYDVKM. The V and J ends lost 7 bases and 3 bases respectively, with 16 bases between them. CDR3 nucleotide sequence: TGTGCCAGCACCTCAAGTTCGGGCCTCTACGAGCAGTACTTC. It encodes CASTSSSGLYEQYF.

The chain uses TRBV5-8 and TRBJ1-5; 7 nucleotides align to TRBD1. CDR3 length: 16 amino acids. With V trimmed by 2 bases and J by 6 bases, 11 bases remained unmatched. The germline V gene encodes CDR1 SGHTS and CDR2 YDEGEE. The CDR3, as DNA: TGTGCCAGCAGCTTTCAATTCGTAACAGGGGTTCAGCCCCAGCATTTT. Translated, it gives CASSFQFVTGVQPQHF. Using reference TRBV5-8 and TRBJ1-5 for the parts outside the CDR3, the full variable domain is EAGVTQSPTHLIKTRGQQATLRCSPISGHTSVYWYQQALGLGLQFLLWYDEGEERNRGNFPPRFSGRQFPNYSSELNVNALELEDSALYLCASSFQFVTGVQPQHFGDGTRLSIL.

CDR3 residues: CASSKRPGQGADEQFF. CDR3 sequence (DNA): TGTGCCAGCAGCAAACGTCCGGGACAGGGGGCCGATGAGCAGTTCTTC. V usage is TRBV9 and J usage is TRBJ2-1; 12 bases are a match to TRBD1. The junction had 10 bases not matched to a gene; V was cut back by 4 bases and J by 8 bases. Germline loops: CDR1 SGDLS, CDR2 YYNGEE. This CDR3 is built from 16 residues.

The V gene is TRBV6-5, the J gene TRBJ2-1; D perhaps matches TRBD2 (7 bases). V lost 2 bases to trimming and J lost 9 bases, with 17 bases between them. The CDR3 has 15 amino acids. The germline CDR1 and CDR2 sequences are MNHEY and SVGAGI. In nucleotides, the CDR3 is TGTGCCAGCAGTTACGCCCGAGGGGGGGGAACTGAGCAGTTCTTC. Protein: CASSYARGGGTEQFF.

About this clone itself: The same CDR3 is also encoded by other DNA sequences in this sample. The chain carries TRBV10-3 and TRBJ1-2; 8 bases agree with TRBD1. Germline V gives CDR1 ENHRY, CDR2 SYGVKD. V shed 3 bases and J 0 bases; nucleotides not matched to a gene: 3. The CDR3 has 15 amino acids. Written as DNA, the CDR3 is TGTGCCATCAGTGAAGGACAGGGAGCTAACTATGGCTACACCTTC. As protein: CAISEGQGANYGYTF.

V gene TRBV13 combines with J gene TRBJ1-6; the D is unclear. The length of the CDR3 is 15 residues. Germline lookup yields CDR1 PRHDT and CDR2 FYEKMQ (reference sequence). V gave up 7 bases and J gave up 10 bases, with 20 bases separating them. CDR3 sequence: CASTIQGLGKSPLHF. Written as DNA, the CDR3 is TGTGCCAGCACCATCCAAGGGCTGGGGAAATCACCCCTCCACTTT.

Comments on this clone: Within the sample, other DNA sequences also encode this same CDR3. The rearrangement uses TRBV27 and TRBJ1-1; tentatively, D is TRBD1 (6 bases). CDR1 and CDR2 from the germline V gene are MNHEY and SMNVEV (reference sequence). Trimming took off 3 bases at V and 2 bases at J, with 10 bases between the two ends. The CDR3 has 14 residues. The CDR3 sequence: CASSFLQGNTEAFF. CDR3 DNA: TGTGCCAGCAGTTTTCTACAGGGAAACACTGAAGCTTTCTTT.

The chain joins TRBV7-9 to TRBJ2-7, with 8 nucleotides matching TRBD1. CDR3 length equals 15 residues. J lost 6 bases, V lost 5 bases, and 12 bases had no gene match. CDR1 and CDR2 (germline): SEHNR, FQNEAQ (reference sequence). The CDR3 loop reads CASSPLSDRVGEQYF. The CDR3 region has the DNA TGTGCCAGCAGCCCCCTATCGGACAGGGTCGGCGAGCAGTACTTC.